This T cell receptor (beta chain) emerged from a study of blood T cell repertoires in COVID-19. Study-wide background: The United States, Italy and Spain supplied acute and convalescent COVID-19 samples. Nucleic acid was either cDNA or gDNA, and it came from T cells, B-cell-depleted T cells, or PBMCs.

The CDR3 extends over 15 amino acids. The junction had 8 bases not matched to a gene; V was cut back by 4 bases and J by 1 base. Germline V CDR1 and CDR2: SGHNT, YYREEE (reference sequence). Per the original methods: Amplification of reference gene primers was used by the study to estimate nucleated cell counts. The table came from immunoSEQ multiplex PCR; TCRdb's copy has only in-frame clones and leaves some out. The V and J calls and clone size were taken over from that table, and D and trimming were inferred from the DNA. Among 270,000 or so clones listed, roughly 85% were seen once. Sequencing was performed on peripheral blood. The TCR was taken from a woman aged 18-29 years with acute or convalescent COVID-19. The V and J genes are TRBV5-4 and TRBJ2-7; TRBD1 matches 7 bases. The CDR3 bases are TGTGCCAGCAGCCCCCCAGGGACAGCTTCCTACGAGCAGTACTTC. It codes for CASSPPGTASYEQYF.